The source of this TCR beta chain is a study of control samples from healthy donors and cancer patients (dated by TCRdb to 2020 to 2021). The library came from the immunoSEQ multiplex PCR assay. TCRdb retrieved this table from immuneACCESS and kept in-frame rearrangements only. Not all clones are present; in checked studies, unresolved V genes account for under half, and no reason is known for the remainder. The sample table contains roughly 220,000 clones; only one count was recorded for about 95% of them. About 1.6% of the sample lies in the top ten. Remarks on this clone: Its antigen is not yet known. No base quality values were provided; no much bigger clone lies one nucleotide off.

Trimming accounts for 0 bases at V and 9 bases at J, while the number of junction bases matched to no gene is 10. The CDR1 and CDR2 encoded by the germline V gene are SGHTA and FQGNSA. Counted from cysteine to phenylalanine, this CDR3 has 16 amino acids. CDR3 DNA is the only sequence kept; it has 48 bases, read in frame from the first base. The TCR comes from a man aged 45 to 65 in good health. This chain is built from TRBV7-2 and TRBJ2-1, and 8 junctional nucleotides match TRBD2. The sequencing sample was made of blood. The CDR3 loop reads CASSLARNSGVSEQFF. At the DNA level, the sequence is TGTGCCAGCAGCTTAGCGAGGAATAGCGGGGTTAGTGAGCAGTTCTTC.